The subject of this entry is one T cell receptor beta chain. Its cognate antigen is unknown. This sample is drawn from a study of shared clonotypes between healthy human individuals. CD45RO-negative cells were positively selected for CCR7, leaving out terminally differentiated effector memory CD45RA+ cells. General observations from the study: Lower generation probabilities were found for non-shared clonotypes than for those shared by all four donors. Generally, estimated richness proved larger in naive subsets than it did in memory subsets.

Germline CDR1 is SGHDN and CDR2 is FVKESK. This CDR3 contains 16 residues. V lost 4 bases, J lost 5 bases, and 9 bases stayed unmatched. The data were produced by immunoSEQ multiplex PCR, yet TCRdb's version contains in-frame clones alone and is incomplete. The table shows 2 million to 2.5 million clones, with 93% occurring only once. The chain joins TRBV14 to TRBJ2-7; 12 bases align to TRBD2. This TCR came from a young man in good health. Some clones in this sample may be carry-over from other donors' samples. Sequences were obtained from naive CD8+ T cells from PBMCs. Written as DNA, the CDR3 is TGTGCCAGCAGCCCGGGACTAGCGGGTTCTTATCACGAGCAGTACTTC. As protein: CASSPGLAGSYHEQYF.